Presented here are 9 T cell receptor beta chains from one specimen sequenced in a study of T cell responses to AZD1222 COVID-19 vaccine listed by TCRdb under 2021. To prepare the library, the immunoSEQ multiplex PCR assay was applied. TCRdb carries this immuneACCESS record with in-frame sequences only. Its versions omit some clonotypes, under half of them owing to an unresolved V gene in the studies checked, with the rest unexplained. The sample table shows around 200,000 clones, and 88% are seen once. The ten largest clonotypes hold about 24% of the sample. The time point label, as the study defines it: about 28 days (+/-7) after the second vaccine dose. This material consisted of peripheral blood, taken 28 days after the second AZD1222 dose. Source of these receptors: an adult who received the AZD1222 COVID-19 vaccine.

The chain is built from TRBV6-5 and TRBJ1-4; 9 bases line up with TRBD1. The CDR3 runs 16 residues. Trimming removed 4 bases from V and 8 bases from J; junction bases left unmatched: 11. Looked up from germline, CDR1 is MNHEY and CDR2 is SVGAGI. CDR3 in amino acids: CASSSGQGLALEKLFF. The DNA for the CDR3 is TGTGCCAGCAGTTCTGGACAGGGGTTGGCTTTGGAAAAACTGTTTTTT.

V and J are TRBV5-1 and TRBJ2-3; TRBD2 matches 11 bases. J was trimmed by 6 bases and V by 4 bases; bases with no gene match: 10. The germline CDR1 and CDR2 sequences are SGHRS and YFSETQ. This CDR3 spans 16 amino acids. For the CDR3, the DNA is TGCGCCAGCAGCCCGGGACTAGCGGCCCTTCACGATACGCAGTATTTT. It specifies CASSPGLAALHDTQYF.

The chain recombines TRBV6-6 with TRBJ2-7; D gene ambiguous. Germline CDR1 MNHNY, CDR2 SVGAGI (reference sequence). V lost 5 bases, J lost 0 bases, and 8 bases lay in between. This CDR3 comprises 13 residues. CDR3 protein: CASSTQISYEQYF. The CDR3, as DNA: TGTGCCAGCAGTACTCAGATCTCCTACGAGCAGTACTTC.

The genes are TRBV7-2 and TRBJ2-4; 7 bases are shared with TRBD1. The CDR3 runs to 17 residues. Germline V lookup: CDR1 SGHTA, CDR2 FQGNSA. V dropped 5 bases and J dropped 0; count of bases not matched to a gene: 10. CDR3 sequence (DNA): TGTGCCAGCAGCCCACGACAGGGCGTTATAGCCAAAAACATTCAGTACTTC. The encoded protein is CASSPRQGVIAKNIQYF.

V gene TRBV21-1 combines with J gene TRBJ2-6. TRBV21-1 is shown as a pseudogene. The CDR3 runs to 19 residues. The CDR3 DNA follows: TGTGCCAGCAGCAAAGATGCAGGGACGGGGCGAGCTGGGGCCAACGTCCTGACTTTC. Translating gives CASSKDAGTGRAGANVLTF.

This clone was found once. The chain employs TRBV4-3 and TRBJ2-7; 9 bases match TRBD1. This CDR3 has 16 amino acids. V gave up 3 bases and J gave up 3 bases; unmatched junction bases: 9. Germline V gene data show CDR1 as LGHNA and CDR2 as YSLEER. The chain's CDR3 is CASSHAGGQGYYEQYF. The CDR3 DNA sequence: TGCGCCAGCAGCCACGCAGGTGGACAGGGGTACTACGAGCAGTACTTC.

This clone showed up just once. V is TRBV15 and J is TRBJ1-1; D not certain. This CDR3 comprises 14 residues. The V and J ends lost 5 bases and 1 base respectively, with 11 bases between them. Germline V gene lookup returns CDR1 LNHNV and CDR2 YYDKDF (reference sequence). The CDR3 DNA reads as TGTGCCACCAGCTACGGAGAAGAGAACACTGAAGCTTTCTTT. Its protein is CATSYGEENTEAFF.

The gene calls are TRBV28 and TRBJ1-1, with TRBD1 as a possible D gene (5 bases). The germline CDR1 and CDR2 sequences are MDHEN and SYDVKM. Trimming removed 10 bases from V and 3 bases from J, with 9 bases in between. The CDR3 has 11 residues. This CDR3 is CATQGYTEAFF. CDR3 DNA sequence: TGTGCCACCCAGGGTTACACTGAAGCTTTCTTT.

CDR3 coding DNA: TGTGCCAGCAGCTTTGCGGGAGATGGTGAGCAGTTCTTC. Its protein is CASSFAGDGEQFF. The chain has TRBV5-4 and TRBJ2-1, with TRBD2 matching over 7 bases. This CDR3 has 13 residues. Per the germline V gene, CDR1 is SGHNT and CDR2 is YYREEE (reference sequence). With V trimmed by 2 bases and J by 9 bases, 5 bases remained unmatched. Filled out from reference TRBV5-4 and TRBJ2-1, the complete variable domain reads ETGVTQSPTHLIKTRGQQVTLRCSSQSGHNTVSWYQQALGQGPQFIFQYYREEENGRGNFPPRFSGLQFPNYSSELNVNALELDDSALYLCASSFAGDGEQFFGPGTRLTVL.